One and the same sample provided the 10 T cell receptor beta chains below, sequenced in a study of T cell responses to AZD1222 COVID-19 vaccine. Clones were read by immunoSEQ multiplex PCR, and TCRdb kept only the in-frame ones, dropping some. The sample yields around 94,000 clones, more than 70% seen once. The source was peripheral blood, collected on day 0 of AZD1222 vaccination. Receptor source: an adult in good health.

The V call is TRBV5-1, the J call TRBJ2-3; 9 nucleotides match TRBD2. The CDR3 spans 17 residues. CDR1 and CDR2 (germline): SGHRS, YFSETQ. V lost 4 bases and J lost 0; bases outside the gene matches: 9. Here the CDR3 DNA reads TGCGCCAGCAGCCCAAGCGGGGGGTGGCCTAGCACAGATACGCAGTATTTT. Amino acids: CASSPSGGWPSTDTQYF.

V usage is TRBV11-2 and J usage is TRBJ2-3, with D hard to call. The CDR3 spans 15 residues. With 4 bases removed from V and 1 base from J, the gap between germline ends came to 12 bases. The germline V gene has CDR1 SGHAT and CDR2 FQNNGV. The CDR3 coding sequence is TGTGCCAGCAGCTCGGGCCCAACGGGCACAGATACGCAGTATTTT. Translation gives CASSSGPTGTDTQYF. Supplemented by reference TRBV11-2 and TRBJ2-3, the full variable domain reads EAGVAQSPRYKIIEKRQSVAFWCNPISGHATLYWYQQILGQGPKLLIQFQNNGVVDDSQLPKDRFSAERLKGVDSTLKIQPAKLEDSAVYLCASSSGPTGTDTQYFGPGTRLTVL.

The chain links TRBV5-5 to TRBJ1-2; 11 bases align to TRBD1. The CDR3 is 15 residues long. Germline V gene sequence: CDR1 SGHKS, CDR2 YYEKEE (reference sequence). V lost 4 bases, J lost 7 bases, and 9 bases stayed unmatched. CDR3 nucleotides: TGTGCCAGCAGCCTCGGGACAGGGGGAAGGGGTGGCTACACCTTC. The encoded protein is CASSLGTGGRGGYTF.

In its sample, this clone was seen once. The chain uses TRBV6-4 and TRBJ2-7; TRBD1 or TRBD2 may be the D gene (5 bases each). V was trimmed by 7 bases and J by 11 bases, leaving 30 bases between them. Germline CDR1 MRHNA, CDR2 SNTAGT. The CDR3 runs 16 residues. CDR3 loop: CASKPSTGTPSPFEYF. CDR3 bases: TGTGCCAGCAAGCCCAGTACCGGGACCCCCTCTCCCTTTGAGTACTTC.

Notes on this clone: Other nucleotide sequences from this sample produce the same CDR3. The chain combines TRBV30 with TRBJ2-5; the D call may be TRBD1 or TRBD2 (5 bases each). The CDR3 is 12 amino acids. V lost 1 base and J 5 bases, leaving 8 bases between the germline ends. Germline V gene lookup returns CDR1 GTSNPN and CDR2 SVGIG (reference sequence). CDR3 DNA: TGTGCCTGGAGTGCGGGGCAGGAGACCCAGTACTTC. It encodes CAWSAGQETQYF. Full variable domain (remainder filled in from reference TRBV30 and TRBJ2-5): SQTIHQWPATLVQPVGSPLSLECTVEGTSNPNLYWYRQAAGRGLQLLFYSVGIGQISSEVPQNLSASRPQDRQFILSSKKLLLSDSGFYLCAWSAGQETQYFGPGTRLLVL.

The genes are TRBV27 and TRBJ1-3; 8 nucleotides line up with TRBD1. The junction had 8 bases not matched to a gene; V was cut back by 3 bases and J by 7 bases. The CDR3 consists of 15 residues. Germline V CDR1 and CDR2: MNHEY, SMNVEV (reference sequence). The CDR3 loop reads CASSFSGQGRNTIYF. CDR3 DNA: TGTGCCAGCAGTTTTTCCGGACAGGGCCGGAACACCATATATTTT.

V gene TRBV18 combines with J gene TRBJ1-4; 9 bases are a match to TRBD1. The CDR3 runs 19 residues. V was clipped by 1 base and J by 0 bases; unmatched bases: 9. From germline, CDR1 is KGHSH and CDR2 LQKENI. In nucleotides, the CDR3 is TGTGCCAGCTCACCACGCCCTGGGACAGGGCCGACAACTAATGAAAAACTGTTTTTT. As protein: CASSPRPGTGPTTNEKLFF. Together with reference TRBV18 and TRBJ1-4, the CDR3 gives the full variable domain: NAGVMQNPRHLVRRRGQEARLRCSPMKGHSHVYWYRQLPEEGLKFMVYLQKENIIDESGMPKERFSAEFPKEGPSILRIQQVVRGDSAAYFCASSPRPGTGPTTNEKLFFGSGTQLSVL.

This CDR3 reads CASSQGVSDTEAFF. DNA of the CDR3: TGTGCCAGCAGCCAAGGGGTATCGGACACTGAAGCTTTCTTT. The V and J genes are TRBV11-2 and TRBJ1-1; D is perhaps TRBD1 (5 bases). The CDR3 covers 14 residues. Trimming shortened V by 5 bases and J by 3 bases, and 13 bases separated the two germline ends. Germline assignment: CDR1 SGHAT and CDR2 FQNNGV. The full variable domain, its missing parts supplied by reference TRBV11-2 and TRBJ1-1, is EAGVAQSPRYKIIEKRQSVAFWCNPISGHATLYWYQQILGQGPKLLIQFQNNGVVDDSQLPKDRFSAERLKGVDSTLKIQPAKLEDSAVYLCASSQGVSDTEAFFGQGTRLTVV.

The CDR3 nucleotides read TGTGCCAGCAGTGCCCTGGTGACAGGGGGGAGTTCACCCCTCCACTTT. Encoded protein: CASSALVTGGSSPLHF. The J gene is TRBJ1-6, the V gene TRBV6-1, with 9 nucleotides matching TRBD1. The J segment lost 9 bases and the V segment lost 4 bases, leaving 10 bases of the junction unmatched. Germline CDR1 and CDR2: MNHNS and SASEGT. The CDR3 runs to 16 residues.

The chain uses TRBV19 and TRBJ1-2; 7 positions agree with TRBD1. Germline trimming cut 6 bases from V and 1 base from J; bases unmatched to any gene: 11. This CDR3 spans 16 amino acids. The germline V gene encodes CDR1 LNHDA and CDR2 SQIVND (reference sequence). CDR3 sequence reads: CASSRISGTDNYGYTF. CDR3 nucleotides: TGTGCCAGTAGCCGAATTTCCGGGACAGATAACTATGGCTACACCTTC. Full variable domain (outside the CDR3, taken from reference TRBV19 and TRBJ1-2): DGGITQSPKYLFRKEGQNVTLSCEQNLNHDAMYWYRQDPGQGLRLIYYSQIVNDFQKGDIAEGYSVSREKKESFPLTVTSAQKNPTAFYLCASSRISGTDNYGYTFGSGTRLTVV.